A selection of T cell receptor beta chains follows, all from one sample in a study of blood T cell repertoires in COVID-19. The data were produced by immunoSEQ multiplex PCR, yet TCRdb's version contains in-frame clones alone and is incomplete. The sample consists of 90,000 or so clones, 89% of them appearing once. Input material: peripheral blood. The receptors come from a man between 60 and 70 years old with COVID-19, enrolled during active disease. Each CDR3 is given with its conserved first and last residue. A D gene is named only where the DNA matches it firmly. Expanded clones are given a class, and other clones once, few, many or no size at all.

clone_size j_call d_call v_call cdr3_aa cdr3_nt
NA TRBJ2-7 NA TRBV7-9 CASSGSGLSYEQYF TGTGCCAGCAGCGGCAGCGGGCTCTCCTACGAGCAGTACTTC
once TRBJ2-5 TRBD1 TRBV20-1 CSASFYAAGTGGQETQYF TGCAGTGCTAGTTTTTACGCTGCCGGGACAGGGGGACAAGAGACCCAGTACTTC
NA TRBJ2-5 TRBD1 TRBV27 CASSSKYPGQPQETQYF TGTGCCAGCAGTTCGAAATATCCGGGACAGCCCCAAGAGACCCAGTACTTC
NA TRBJ1-1 NA TRBV19 CASSIPSAGHTEAFF TGTGCCAGTAGTATTCCCTCGGCAGGTCACACTGAAGCTTTCTTT
NA TRBJ2-2 NA TRBV24-1 CATSDYEDSNTGELFF TGTGCCACCAGTGATTATGAGGACTCGAACACCGGGGAGCTGTTTTTT
NA TRBJ2-1 TRBD2 TRBV6-2/TRBV6-3 CASSYILAGGLGEQFF TGTGCCAGCAGTTACATCCTAGCGGGAGGATTGGGTGAGCAGTTCTTC
NA TRBJ1-1 NA TRBV4-2 CASSQAGQMNTEAFF TGTGCCAGCAGCCAAGCTGGACAGATGAACACTGAAGCTTTCTTT
NA TRBJ1-3 NA TRBV7-9 CASSSYSRRGHSGNTIYF TGTGCCAGCAGCTCCTATTCTCGAAGGGGACACTCTGGAAACACCATATATTTT
NA TRBJ1-1 TRBD1 TRBV29-1 CSVRDRESNTEAFF TGCAGCGTTCGGGACAGGGAATCGAACACTGAAGCTTTCTTT
NA TRBJ1-2 TRBD1 TRBV19 CASTGQGVNYGYTF TGTGCCAGTACCGGACAGGGGGTTAACTATGGCTACACCTTC
once TRBJ1-1 NA TRBV5-6 CASSMNREPEAFF TGTGCCAGCAGCATGAACAGGGAACCTGAAGCTTTCTTT
NA TRBJ1-3 NA TRBV4-1 CASSLDTGSGNTIYF TGCGCCAGCAGCCTTGACACCGGCTCTGGAAACACCATATATTTT
NA TRBJ1-2 TRBD1 TRBV5-1 CASSLGGTGGNYGYTF TGCGCCAGCAGCTTGGGCGGGACAGGGGGCAACTATGGCTACACCTTC
NA TRBJ2-5 NA TRBV20-1 CSAGYETQYF TGCAGCGCAGGGTACGAGACCCAGTACTTC
NA TRBJ1-1 TRBD1 TRBV5-4 CASGDRDRVGTEAFF TGTGCCAGCGGGGACAGGGACCGGGTGGGGACTGAAGCTTTCTTT
NA TRBJ2-1 NA TRBV11-3 CASSLLLGGRNEQFF TGTGCCAGCAGCTTACTACTAGGCGGCCGCAATGAGCAGTTCTTC
NA TRBJ2-7 TRBD2 TRBV10-2 CASRGLVSFSYEQYF TGCGCCAGCAGAGGACTAGTCTCTTTCTCCTACGAGCAGTACTTC
NA TRBJ2-1 NA TRBV18 CASSPQDTYNEQFF TGTGCCAGCTCACCACAGGACACGTACAATGAGCAGTTCTTC
NA TRBJ1-6 NA TRBV3-1/TRBV3-2 CASSQDIAGNSPLHF TGTGCCAGCAGCCAAGATATTGCGGGGAATTCACCCCTCCACTTT
NA TRBJ2-1 NA TRBV11-2 CASSFSEGWNEQFF TGTGCCAGCAGCTTTTCAGAGGGATGGAATGAGCAGTTCTTC
NA TRBJ1-1 NA TRBV4-3 CASSQVRGQNTEAFF TGCGCCAGCAGCCAAGTTAGGGGTCAGAACACTGAAGCTTTCTTT
NA TRBJ1-2 NA TRBV9 CASSVGGGPGANYGYTF TGTGCCAGCAGCGTAGGGGGCGGGCCAGGGGCTAACTATGGCTACACCTTC
NA TRBJ1-1 NA TRBV7-7 CASSLPAEREETEAFF TGTGCTAGCAGCTTGCCTGCAGAGCGGGAGGAGACTGAAGCTTTCTTT
NA TRBJ2-7 NA TRBV11-3 CASSLGASPTF TGTGCCAGCAGCTTAGGGGCTAGCCCTACCTTC
NA TRBJ1-5 NA TRBV18 CASSPGQADQPQHF TGTGCCAGCTCACCAGGCCAGGCAGATCAGCCCCAGCATTTT
NA TRBJ1-2 TRBD1 TRBV24-1 CATSDPGQAISGYTF TGTGCCACCAGTGACCCGGGACAGGCGATAAGTGGCTACACCTTC
NA TRBJ2-3 NA TRBV7-9 CASSLGSGDTQYF TGTGCCAGCAGCTTAGGATCCGGGGATACGCAGTATTTT
NA TRBJ2-3 TRBD2 TRBV7-2 CASSQGLADTQYF TGTGCCAGCAGCCAGGGACTAGCGGATACGCAGTATTTT
once TRBJ1-5 TRBD1 TRBV7-9 CASRVHRGFGNQPQHF TGTGCCAGCCGTGTTCACAGGGGTTTTGGGAATCAGCCCCAGCATTTT
NA TRBJ1-4 TRBD1 TRBV7-3 CASSPGQVNEKLFF TGTGCCAGCAGCCCCGGACAGGTTAATGAAAAACTGTTTTTT
NA TRBJ1-5 TRBD1 TRBV18 CASSRDRGQGGSNQPQHF TGTGCCAGCTCACGGGACAGGGGGCAAGGAGGTAGCAATCAGCCCCAGCATTTT
NA TRBJ1-1 TRBD1 TRBV5-1 CASSLEVGPGGAFF TGCGCCAGCAGCTTGGAGGTAGGACCAGGGGGAGCTTTCTTT
NA TRBJ2-7 NA TRBV3-1/TRBV3-2 CASNLGTRLASEQYF TGTGCCAGCAACCTTGGCACGAGGTTAGCGAGTGAGCAGTACTTC
NA TRBJ1-1 NA TRBV5-1 CASSLAVGAIDEAFF TGCGCCAGCAGCTTGGCCGTGGGGGCAATTGATGAAGCTTTCTTT